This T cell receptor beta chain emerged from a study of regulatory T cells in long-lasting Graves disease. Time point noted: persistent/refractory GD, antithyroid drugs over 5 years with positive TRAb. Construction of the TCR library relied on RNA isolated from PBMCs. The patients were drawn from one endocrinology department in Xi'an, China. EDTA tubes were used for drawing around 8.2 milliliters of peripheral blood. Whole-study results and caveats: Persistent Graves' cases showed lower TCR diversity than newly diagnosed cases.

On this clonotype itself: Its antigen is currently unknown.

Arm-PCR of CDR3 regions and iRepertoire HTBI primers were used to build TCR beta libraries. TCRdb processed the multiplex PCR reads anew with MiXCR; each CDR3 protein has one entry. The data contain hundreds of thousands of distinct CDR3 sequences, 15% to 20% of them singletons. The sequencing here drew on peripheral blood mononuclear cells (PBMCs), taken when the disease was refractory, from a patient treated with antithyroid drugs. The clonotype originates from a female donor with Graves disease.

CDR3 coding DNA: TGTGCCTGGAGCCCTAGCGGGACAGATACGCAGTATTTT. Protein: CAWSPSGTDTQYF. This rearrangement joins TRBV30 to TRBJ2-3; TRBD2 matches 8 bases. CDR1 is GTSNPN and CDR2 is SVGIG in the germline V gene (reference sequence). This CDR3 region has 13 residues. Trimming cost V 3 bases and J 3 bases; bases outside gene matches: 2.